These T cell receptor beta chains were read from a single sample in a study of response to subunit inactivated influenza vaccine. TCRdb used MiXCR to reprocess the RT-PCR reads, holding one entry per CDR3 protein. The repertoire holds a few hundred thousand distinct CDR3 sequences, with approximately 15% as singletons. Sequencing was performed on PBMCs from blood, taken less than 13 days after vaccination. The receptors come from a man between 45 and 60 years old who received an inactivated influenza vaccine. The CDR3 runs from the conserved cysteine through the conserved F or W. A D gene is named only where the DNA matches it firmly. Only part of the rows carry a size: once, few, many, or a class if the clone is expanded.

TRBV12-3/TRBV12-4	few	-	TRBJ1-1	TGTGCCAGCAGTTTAGTTGGAGAGAACACTGAAGCTTTCTTT	CASSLVGENTEAFF
TRBV12-3/TRBV12-4	-	TRBD2	TRBJ2-1	TGTGCCAGCATCTCTAGCGGGAATGAGCAGTTCTTC	CASISSGNEQFF
TRBV5-1	few	TRBD1	TRBJ2-7	TGCGCCAGCAGCTTCCCGGGACAGTCCTACGAGCAGTACTTC	CASSFPGQSYEQYF
TRBV4-2	-	TRBD2	TRBJ2-2	TGTGCCAGCAGCCAAGTCGCCGGACTAGCGGGAGAAGGGGAGCTGTTTTTT	CASSQVAGLAGEGELFF
TRBV2	few	TRBD1	TRBJ2-2	TGTGCCAGCAAAGTGAGGACAGGGGACACCGGGGAGCTGTTTTTT	CASKVRTGDTGELFF
TRBV24-1	-	TRBD1	TRBJ2-5	TGTGCCACCAGTGATTTGCCACAGGGGGAGACCCAGTACTTC	CATSDLPQGETQYF
TRBV5-6	many	-	TRBJ1-1	TGTGCCAGCAGCCCGCTAGGAGGTGGCGGCACTGAAGCTTTCTTT	CASSPLGGGGTEAFF
TRBV28	-	TRBD2	TRBJ2-1	TGTGCCAGCGGGACTAGCGGGAGCGAAGGGGATGAGCAGTTCTTC	CASGTSGSEGDEQFF
TRBV7-8	few	-	TRBJ1-2	TGTGCCAGCAGCTTAGTCTCGGGGGCGCTCGGCTACACCTTC	CASSLVSGALGYTF
TRBV14	-	TRBD1	TRBJ2-3	TGTGCCAGCAGCACGTCCGGGACAGGGTTCCAATTT	CASSTSGTGFQF
TRBV20-1	-	TRBD2	TRBJ2-5	TGCAGTGCTCCTTCTCGCGGGAGCCCCAGAGAGACCCAGTACTTC	CSAPSRGSPRETQYF
TRBV5-1	-	-	TRBJ2-1	TGCGCCAGCAGCTTGGACAGACACAATGAGCAGTTCTTC	CASSLDRHNEQFF
TRBV24-1	-	-	TRBJ1-5	TGTGCCACCAGTGGCAATAGCAATCAGCCCCAGCATTTT	CATSGNSNQPQHF
TRBV10-2	few	-	TRBJ1-4	TGCGCCAGCAGGAGCACTGGCCGGGATGAAAAACTGTTTTTT	CASRSTGRDEKLFF
TRBV3-1	few	-	TRBJ2-7	TGTGCCAGCAGCCAAGATTGGCAGGTGGGTTCCTACGAGCAGTACTTC	CASSQDWQVGSYEQYF
TRBV4-3	-	-	TRBJ1-2	TGCGCCAGCAGCCCGGGGGACGGACCCTATGGCTACACCTTC	CASSPGDGPYGYTF
TRBV4-2	-	-	TRBJ2-7	TGTGCCAGCCGCCAGTCGCACCCAGCCTACGAGCAGTACTTC	CASRQSHPAYEQYF
TRBV7-2	-	-	TRBJ2-3	TGTGCCAGCAGCATAGGACTACAGACGCAGTATTTT	CASSIGLQTQYF
TRBV5-1	few	TRBD1	TRBJ1-5	TGCGCCAGCAGCCTGGGACAGGGGATGGGCAATCAGCCCCAGCATTTT	CASSLGQGMGNQPQHF
TRBV3-1	-	TRBD2	TRBJ2-1	TGTGCCAGCAGCCAAGCAGCGGGAGAGTGGAATGAGCAGTTCTTC	CASSQAAGEWNEQFF
TRBV11-2	few	-	TRBJ2-2	TGTGCCAGCAGCTCCGCTCAGGTTTTGAACACCGGGGAGCTGTTTTTT	CASSSAQVLNTGELFF
TRBV20-1	-	-	TRBJ2-5	TGCGACTCCAAGCCTCGGACCCTGGAAGAGACCCTGTACTTC	CDSKPRTLEETLYF
TRBV5-6	-	-	TRBJ2-6	TGTGCCAGCAGCTTGTTAGGACAGACCGGGGCCAACGTCCTGACTTTC	CASSLLGQTGANVLTF
TRBV2	few	-	TRBJ2-7	TGTGCCAGCGTCCTAGCCGGATTCGAGCAGTACTTC	CASVLAGFEQYF
TRBV3-1	many	-	TRBJ2-7	TGTGCCAGCAGCCAAGAGGGCAGGGCCTACGAGCAGTACTTC	CASSQEGRAYEQYF
TRBV7-9	few	-	TRBJ2-1	TGTGCCAGCAGCCTTACGACAGGTTCTAATGAGCAGTTCTTC	CASSLTTGSNEQFF
TRBV5-1	many	-	TRBJ1-4	TGCGCCAGCAGCTTGGGGACGGATAATGAAAAACTGTTTTTT	CASSLGTDNEKLFF
TRBV7-9	-	TRBD1	TRBJ2-5	TGTGCCAGCAGCCCCGGACAGGCCCGGCAAGAGACCCAGTACTTC	CASSPGQARQETQYF
TRBV5-1	many	-	TRBJ1-1	TGCGCCAGCAGCAAAGGTGACGGGGACACTGAAGCTTTCTTT	CASSKGDGDTEAFF